This TCR beta chain was captured by sequencing in a study of breast tumors, draining lymph nodes, adjacent tissues. Each CDR3 protein is one row after TCRdb ran MiXCR on the multiplex PCR reads. This table holds some 230,000 distinct CDR3 sequences, under 40% found once. General study points: Luminal-like breast cancer showed significantly greater tumor-nontumor repertoire similarity than basal-like breast cancer did. That most tumor T cells come from lymph nodes remained unproven. Compared with lymph nodes, tumors were less diverse; compared with nontumor tissue, more.

The table lists this clonotype with many counts. As yet, its antigen is unknown. Breast cancer patients provided tissue from their axillary draining lymph nodes. The V gene lost 3 bases and the J gene lost 4 bases, with 15 bases spanning the gap. CDR1 and CDR2 from the germline V gene are KGHDR and SFDVKD. The CDR3 has 16 residues. The chain links TRBV24-1 to TRBJ2-4; D not resolved. The receptor's source is a female donor with breast cancer. Some clones in this sample may be carry-over from other donors' samples. Input material: axillary lymph node tissue. CDR3 in amino acids: CATSDATGNTKNIQYF. CDR3 coding DNA: TGTGCCACCAGTGATGCAACCGGTAACACTAAAAACATTCAGTACTTC.